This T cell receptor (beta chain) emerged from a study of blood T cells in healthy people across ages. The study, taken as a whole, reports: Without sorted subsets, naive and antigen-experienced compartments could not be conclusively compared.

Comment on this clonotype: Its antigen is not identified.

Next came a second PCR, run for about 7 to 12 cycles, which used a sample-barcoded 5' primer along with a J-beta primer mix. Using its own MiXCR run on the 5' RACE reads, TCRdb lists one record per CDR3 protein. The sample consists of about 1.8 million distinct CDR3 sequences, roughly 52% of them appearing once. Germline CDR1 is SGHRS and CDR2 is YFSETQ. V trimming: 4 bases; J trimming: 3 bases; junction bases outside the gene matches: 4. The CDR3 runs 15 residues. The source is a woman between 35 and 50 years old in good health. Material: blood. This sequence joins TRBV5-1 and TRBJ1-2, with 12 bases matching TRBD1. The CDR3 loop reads CASSRGQGADYGYTF. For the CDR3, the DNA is TGCGCCAGCAGCCGGGGACAGGGGGCTGACTATGGCTACACCTTC.